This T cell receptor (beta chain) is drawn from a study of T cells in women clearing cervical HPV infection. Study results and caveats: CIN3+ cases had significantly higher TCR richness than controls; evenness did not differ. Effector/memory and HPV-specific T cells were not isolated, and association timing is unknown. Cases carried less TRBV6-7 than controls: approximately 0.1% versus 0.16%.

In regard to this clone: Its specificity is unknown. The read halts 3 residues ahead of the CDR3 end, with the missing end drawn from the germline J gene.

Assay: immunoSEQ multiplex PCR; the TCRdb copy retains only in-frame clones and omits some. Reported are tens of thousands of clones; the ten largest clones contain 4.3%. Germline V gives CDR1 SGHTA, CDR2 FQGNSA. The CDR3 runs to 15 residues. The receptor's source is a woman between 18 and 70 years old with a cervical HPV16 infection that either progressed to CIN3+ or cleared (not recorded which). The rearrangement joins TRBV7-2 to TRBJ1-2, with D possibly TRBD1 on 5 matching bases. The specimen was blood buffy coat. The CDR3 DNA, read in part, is TGTGCCAGCAGTATGGACAAGGGGAGCCTGAGGGAC. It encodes CASSMDKGSLRD. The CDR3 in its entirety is CASSMDKGSLRDYTF. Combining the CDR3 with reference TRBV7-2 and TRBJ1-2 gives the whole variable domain GAGVSQSPSNKVTEKGKDVELRCDPISGHTALYWYRQSLGQGLEFLIYFQGNSAPDKSGLPSDRFSAERTGGSVSTLTIQRTQQEDSAVYLCASSMDKGSLRDYTFGSGTRLTVV.